The 5 T cell receptor beta chains presented below share a single source sample, sequenced in a study of response to subunit inactivated influenza vaccine. One entry per CDR3 protein results from TCRdb running MiXCR on the RT-PCR reads. The sample lists about 780,000 distinct CDR3 sequences; approximately 17% were seen once. Sequences were derived from PBMCs from blood, sampled roughly 5 days after vaccination. These receptors all stem from a man in his fifties who received an inactivated influenza vaccine.

The chain has TRBV12-3 or TRBV12-4 and TRBJ2-2; D unresolved. The CDR3 spans 15 residues. With 7 bases removed from V and 0 bases from J, the gap between germline ends came to 12 bases. CDR3 sequence (DNA): TGTGCCAGCACCCTCGGGTCTGCGAACACCGGGGAGCTGTTTTTT. Residues: CASTLGSANTGELFF.

This clonotype was found once. Germline is not matched at one junction end, which may reflect a read error. The V gene is TRBV7-2, the J gene TRBJ2-7, with D perhaps TRBD2 (5 bases). There are 13 residues in the CDR3. Germline V CDR1 and CDR2: SGHTA, FQGNSA. CDR3 residues: CACSLATEYEQYF. The CDR3 bases are TGTGCCTGCAGCTTAGCGACTGAATACGAGCAGTACTTC. The variable domain in full, with the rest retrieved from reference TRBV7-2 and TRBJ2-7, is GAGVSQSPSNKVTEKGKDVELRCDPISGHTALYWYRQSLGQGLEFLIYFQGNSAPDKSGLPSDRFSAERTGGSVSTLTIQRTQQEDSAVYLCACSLATEYEQYFGPGTRLTVT.

This clonotype was recorded a few times. The rearrangement uses TRBV6-5 and TRBJ2-7; D may be TRBD2 (7 bases). V dropped 7 bases and J dropped 6 bases, with 10 bases sitting between them. The CDR3 totals 11 residues. Per the germline V gene, CDR1 is MNHEY and CDR2 is SVGAGI. CDR3 amino acids: CASNRGGEQYF. The CDR3 DNA reads as TGTGCCAGCAATAGGGGGGGCGAGCAGTACTTC.

This clonotype was found a few times. The rearrangement uses TRBV12-3 or TRBV12-4 and TRBJ2-7; D uncertain. This CDR3 has 12 residues. V was trimmed by 0 bases and J by 6 bases, leaving 6 bases between them. CDR3: CASSLATGEQYF. CDR3 coding DNA: TGTGCCAGCAGTTTAGCGACCGGCGAGCAGTACTTC.

This clonotype was seen more than once but under ten times. J is TRBJ2-7 and V is TRBV28; 8 bases are shared with TRBD2. Germline V gene sequence: CDR1 MDHEN, CDR2 SYDVKM. The CDR3 is 13 amino acids. Trimming removed 5 bases from V and 3 bases from J; junction bases left unmatched: 3. For the CDR3, the DNA is TGTGCCAGCAGTGTGACTAGCGACTACGAGCAGTACTTC. This gives the protein CASSVTSDYEQYF.